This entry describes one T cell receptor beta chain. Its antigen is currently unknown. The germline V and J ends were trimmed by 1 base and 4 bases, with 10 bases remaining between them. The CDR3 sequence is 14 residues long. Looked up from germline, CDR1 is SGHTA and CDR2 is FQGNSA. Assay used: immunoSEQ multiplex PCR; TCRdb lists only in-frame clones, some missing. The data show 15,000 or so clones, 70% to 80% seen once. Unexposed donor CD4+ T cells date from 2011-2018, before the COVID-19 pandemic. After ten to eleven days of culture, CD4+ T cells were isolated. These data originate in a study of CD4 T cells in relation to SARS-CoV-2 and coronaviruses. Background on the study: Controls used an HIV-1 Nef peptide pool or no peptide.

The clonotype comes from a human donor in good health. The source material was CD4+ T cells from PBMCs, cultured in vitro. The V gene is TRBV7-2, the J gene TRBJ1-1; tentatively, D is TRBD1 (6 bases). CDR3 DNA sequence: TGTGCCAGCAGCTTAGACAGGGATATCACTGAAGCTTTCTTT. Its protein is CASSLDRDITEAFF. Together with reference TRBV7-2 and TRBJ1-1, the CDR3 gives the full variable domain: GAGVSQSPSNKVTEKGKDVELRCDPISGHTALYWYRQSLGQGLEFLIYFQGNSAPDKSGLPSDRFSAERTGGSVSTLTIQRTQQEDSAVYLCASSLDRDITEAFFGQGTRLTVV.